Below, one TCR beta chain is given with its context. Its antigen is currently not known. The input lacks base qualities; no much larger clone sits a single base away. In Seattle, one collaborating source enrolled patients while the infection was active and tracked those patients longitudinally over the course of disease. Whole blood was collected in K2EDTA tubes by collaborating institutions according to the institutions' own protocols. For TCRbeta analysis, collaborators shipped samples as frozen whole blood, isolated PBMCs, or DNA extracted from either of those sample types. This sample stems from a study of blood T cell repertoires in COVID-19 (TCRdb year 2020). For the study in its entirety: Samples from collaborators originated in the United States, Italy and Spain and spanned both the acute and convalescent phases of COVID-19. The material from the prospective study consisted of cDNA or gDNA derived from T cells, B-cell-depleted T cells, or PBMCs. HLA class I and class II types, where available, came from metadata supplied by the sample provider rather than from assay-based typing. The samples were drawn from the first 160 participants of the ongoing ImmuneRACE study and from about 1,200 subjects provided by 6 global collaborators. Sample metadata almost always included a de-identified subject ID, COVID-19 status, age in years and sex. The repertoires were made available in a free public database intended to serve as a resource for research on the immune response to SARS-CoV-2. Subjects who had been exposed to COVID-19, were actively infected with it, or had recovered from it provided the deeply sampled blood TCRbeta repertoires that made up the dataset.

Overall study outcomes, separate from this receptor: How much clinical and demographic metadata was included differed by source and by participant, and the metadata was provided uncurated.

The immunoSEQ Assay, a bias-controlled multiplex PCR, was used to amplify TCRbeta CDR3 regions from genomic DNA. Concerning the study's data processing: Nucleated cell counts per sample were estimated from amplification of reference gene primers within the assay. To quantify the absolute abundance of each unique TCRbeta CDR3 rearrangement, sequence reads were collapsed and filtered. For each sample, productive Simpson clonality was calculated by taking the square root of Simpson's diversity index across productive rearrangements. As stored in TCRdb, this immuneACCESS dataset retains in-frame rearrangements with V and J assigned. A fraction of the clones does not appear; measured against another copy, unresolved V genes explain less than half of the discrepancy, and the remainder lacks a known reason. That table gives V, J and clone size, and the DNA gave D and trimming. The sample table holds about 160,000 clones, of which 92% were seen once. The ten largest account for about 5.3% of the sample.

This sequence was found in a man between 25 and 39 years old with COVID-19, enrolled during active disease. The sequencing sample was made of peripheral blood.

The DNA sequence is as follows: TGTGCCAGCAGCCAAAGGGGGGGTACTGAAGCTTTCTTT. Its protein product is CASSQRGGTEAFF. This sequence uses TRBV12-3 or TRBV12-4 and TRBJ1-1; TRBD1 is a weak D gene call, 6 bases matching. At the junction V is shortened by 6 bases and J by 5 bases, with 13 bases in between. The CDR3 runs 13 residues from the cysteine to the phenylalanine. Only the CDR3 region is kept as DNA, spanning 39 bases read in frame from base 1.